Presented here are 4 T cell receptor beta chains from one specimen sequenced in a study of T cell responses to AZD1222 COVID-19 vaccine. TCRdb's copy holds only in-frame clones and misses some; the assay was immunoSEQ multiplex PCR. This table has some 200,000 clones, around 94% appearing once. This specimen consisted of peripheral blood, obtained 28 days after the second dose of the MenACWY control vaccine. The receptors shown here come from an adult who received the MenACWY meningococcal vaccine as a control.

Turning to this clone: This CDR3 is also generated by other DNA sequences in the sample. This chain connects TRBV19 to TRBJ2-7; tentative D call: TRBD1 (5 bases). The CDR3 consists of 13 residues. CDR1 LNHDA and CDR2 SQIVND come from the germline V gene (reference sequence). The V gene lost 3 bases and the J gene lost 3 bases, with 9 bases spanning the gap. CDR3 residues: CASSIGQGYEQYF. The CDR3 DNA is TGTGCCAGTAGTATCGGCCAGGGCTACGAGCAGTACTTC. Complete variable domain (other parts from reference TRBV19 and TRBJ2-7): DGGITQSPKYLFRKEGQNVTLSCEQNLNHDAMYWYRQDPGQGLRLIYYSQIVNDFQKGDIAEGYSVSREKKESFPLTVTSAQKNPTAFYLCASSIGQGYEQYFGPGTRLTVT.

The chain is built from TRBV18 and TRBJ2-1, with D hard to call. CDR1 is KGHSH and CDR2 is LQKENI in the germline V gene. The CDR3 is 15 residues long. The V end was cut by 3 bases, the J end by 3 bases, with 12 bases between. The CDR3 DNA sequence: TGTGCCAGCTCACCCTCAACGTCAGACTACAATGAGCAGTTCTTC. Translation: CASSPSTSDYNEQFF. Variable domain in full (rest from reference TRBV18 and TRBJ2-1): NAGVMQNPRHLVRRRGQEARLRCSPMKGHSHVYWYRQLPEEGLKFMVYLQKENIIDESGMPKERFSAEFPKEGPSILRIQQVVRGDSAAYFCASSPSTSDYNEQFFGPGTRLTVL.

The chain uses TRBV7-2 and TRBJ1-4, with a possible D match to TRBD1 (6 bases). The CDR3 runs to 14 residues. CDR1 and CDR2 from the germline V gene are SGHTA and FQGNSA. The V end was cut by 5 bases, the J end by 2 bases, with 9 bases between. As DNA, the CDR3 is TGTGCCAGCAGCCTAACAGGGACTAATGAAAAACTGTTTTTT. It translates to CASSLTGTNEKLFF.

The chain recombines TRBV2 with TRBJ1-1; no reliable D call. This CDR3 is built from 13 residues. The germline V gene encodes CDR1 SNHLY and CDR2 FYNNEI. V dropped 6 bases and J dropped 0 bases, with 8 bases sitting between them. Here the CDR3 reads CASSQSVNTEAFF. The CDR3 nucleotides read TGTGCCAGCAGCCAGTCCGTGAACACTGAAGCTTTCTTT. The entire variable domain, with the rest obtained from reference TRBV2 and TRBJ1-1, is as follows: EPEVTQTPSHQVTQMGQEVILRCVPISNHLYFYWYRQILGQKVEFLVSFYNNEISEKSEIFDDQFSVERPDGSNFTLKIRSTKLEDSAMYFCASSQSVNTEAFFGQGTRLTVV.